Given below is one T cell receptor (beta chain) in context. These data are taken from a study of PD-L1 blockade in urothelial cancer. Study overall: After treatment start, blood was analyzed at 3 weeks (second dose) and at 6 weeks.

V lost 2 bases and J 3 bases, leaving 10 bases between the germline ends. The germline gives CDR1 SGHTA, CDR2 FQGNSA. The CDR3 covers 14 residues. Libraries were prepared by immunoSEQ multiplex PCR; TCRdb keeps only in-frame clonotypes and omits some of them. The table includes about 81,000 clones, roughly 90% detected once. Time point of the sample: pretreatment peripheral blood. Patients had locally advanced or metastatic urothelial carcinoma. This chain links TRBV7-2 with TRBJ2-5, with D maybe TRBD1 (6 bases). The source of this sequence is a woman of 80 years or more with urothelial cancer. The sample was PBMCs, taken around atezolizumab (anti-PD-L1) treatment. In DNA, the CDR3 is TGTGCCAGCAGCTTAATGCAGGGGAAAGAGACCCAGTACTTC. Protein product: CASSLMQGKETQYF.